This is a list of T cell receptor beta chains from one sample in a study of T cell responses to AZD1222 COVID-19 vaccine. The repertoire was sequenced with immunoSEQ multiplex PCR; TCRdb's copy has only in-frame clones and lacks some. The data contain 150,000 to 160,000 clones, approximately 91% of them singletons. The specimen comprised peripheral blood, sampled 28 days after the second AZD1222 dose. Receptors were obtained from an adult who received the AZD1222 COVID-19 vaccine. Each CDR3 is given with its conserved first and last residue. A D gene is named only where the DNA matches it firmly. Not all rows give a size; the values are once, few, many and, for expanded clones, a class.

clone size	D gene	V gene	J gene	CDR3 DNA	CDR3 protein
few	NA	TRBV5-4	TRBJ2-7	TGTGCCAGCAGCTCCCGGACTCTTGGTCGCTACGAGCAGTACTTC	CASSSRTLGRYEQYF
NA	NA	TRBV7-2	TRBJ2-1	TGTGCCAGCAGCACCGACTATGTCTCCTACAATGAGCAGTTCTTC	CASSTDYVSYNEQFF
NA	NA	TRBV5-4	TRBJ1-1	TGTGCCAGCAGCTGGGAGGGGCCTTTGAACACTGAAGCTTTCTTT	CASSWEGPLNTEAFF
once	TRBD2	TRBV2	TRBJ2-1	TGTGCCAGCGGGCGGCTTCTAGCGGTTGAGCAGTTCTTC	CASGRLLAVEQFF
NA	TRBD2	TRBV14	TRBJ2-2	TGTGCCAGCAGCCAAGACTCCAGCGGGATCGGGGAGCTGTTTTTT	CASSQDSSGIGELFF
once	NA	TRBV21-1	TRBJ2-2	TGTGCCAGCAGCCAGGGTCTGAGCCAACAGCGGGACACCGGGGAGCTGTTTTTT	CASSQGLSQQRDTGELFF
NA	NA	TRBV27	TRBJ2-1	TGTGCCAGCAAAACTGCGAGCTCCTACAATGAGCAGTTCTTC	CASKTASSYNEQFF
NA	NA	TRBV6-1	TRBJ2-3	TGTGCCAGCAGTGAACGGGCAGGGACTAGCACAGATACGCAGTATTTT	CASSERAGTSTDTQYF
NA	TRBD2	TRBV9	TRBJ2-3	TGTGCCAGCAGCCCGCTAGGAGCGGGAGGGATCCATACGCAGTATTTT	CASSPLGAGGIHTQYF
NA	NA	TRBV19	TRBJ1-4	TGTGCCAGTAGTATGGGAGAACGAGACTTTAATGAAAAACTGTTTTTT	CASSMGERDFNEKLFF
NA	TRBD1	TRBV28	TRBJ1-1	TGTGCCAGCAGTTTGATGGACAGGGAGGCTTTCTTT	CASSLMDREAFF
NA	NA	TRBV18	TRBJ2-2	TGTGCCAGCTCACCCACCGGGACGAGGGGGAACACCGGGGAGCTGTTTTTT	CASSPTGTRGNTGELFF
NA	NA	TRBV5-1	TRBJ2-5	TGCGCCAGCAGCTTAGGCTACAGTCAAGAGACCCAGTACTTC	CASSLGYSQETQYF
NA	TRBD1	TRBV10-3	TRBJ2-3	TGTGCCATATGTGGGACAGGCGAAGATACGCAGTATTTT	CAICGTGEDTQYF
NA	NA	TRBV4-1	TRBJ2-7	TGCGCCAGCAGCCAATTCTTAACAGATACTACGAAGCAGTACTTC	CASSQFLTDTTKQYF
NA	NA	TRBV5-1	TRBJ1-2	TGCGCCAGCAGGTTAGGGTTTGGCTACACCTTC	CASRLGFGYTF
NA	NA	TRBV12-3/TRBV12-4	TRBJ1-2	TGTGCCAGCAGGCTACTCGAGGGGGACAAAGCCTTC	CASRLLEGDKAF
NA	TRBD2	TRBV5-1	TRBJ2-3	TGCGCCAGCAGCTTGGGAGGCGGGGGACTGGATACGCAGTATTTT	CASSLGGGGLDTQYF
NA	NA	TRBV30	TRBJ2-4	TGTGCCTGGAGTGTACATCGGGGGACTGGCAAAAACATTCAGTACTTC	CAWSVHRGTGKNIQYF
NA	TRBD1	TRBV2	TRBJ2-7	TGTGCCAGCAGTACGGACAGGGGTATCTACGAGCAGTACTTC	CASSTDRGIYEQYF
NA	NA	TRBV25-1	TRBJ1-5	TGTGCCAGCAGATCCGGGACCGGTCGTGATCAGCCCCAGCATTTT	CASRSGTGRDQPQHF
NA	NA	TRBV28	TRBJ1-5	TGTGCCAGCAGTCCCCCCGGGGGCACTCAGCCCCAGCATTTT	CASSPPGGTQPQHF
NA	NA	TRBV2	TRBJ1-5	TGTGCCAGCAGTGGGCACCCGGGACACGGGGAGCCCCAGCATTTT	CASSGHPGHGEPQHF
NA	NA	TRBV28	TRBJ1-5	TGTGCCAGCAGCTTTTCGGGAACAGGGTTGAGGCATCAGCCCCAGCATTTT	CASSFSGTGLRHQPQHF
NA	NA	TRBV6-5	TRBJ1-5	TGTGCCAGCAGATCCGGGACCCTTATCAATCAGCCCCAGCATTTT	CASRSGTLINQPQHF
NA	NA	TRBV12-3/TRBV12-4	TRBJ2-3	TGTGCCAGCAGTTTTGTAGTAGCTGCGCAGTATTTT	CASSFVVAAQYF
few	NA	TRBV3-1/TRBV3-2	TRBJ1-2	TGTGCCAGCAGCCAAGATCCCTCAGGCCTGATTAACTATGGCTACACCTTC	CASSQDPSGLINYGYTF
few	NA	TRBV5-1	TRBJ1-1	TGCGCCAGCAGCTTGGGACAGGACTCAACTGAAGCTTTCTTT	CASSLGQDSTEAFF
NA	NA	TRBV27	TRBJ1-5	TGTGCCAGCAGTAACTCCGACCGACAGGTTAATCAGCCCCAGCATTTT	CASSNSDRQVNQPQHF
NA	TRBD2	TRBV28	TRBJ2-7	TGTGCCAGCAGTTCTATATCTAGCGGGAGAATCGAAGTCAGGTCCTACGAGCAGTACTTC	CASSSISSGRIEVRSYEQYF
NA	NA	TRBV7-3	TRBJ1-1	TGTGCCAGCAGCTTAAGTTCGTCCACTGAAGCTTTCTTT	CASSLSSSTEAFF
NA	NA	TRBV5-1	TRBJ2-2	TGCGCCAGCGTGGGGACTGCGAACACCGGGGAGCTGTTTTTT	CASVGTANTGELFF
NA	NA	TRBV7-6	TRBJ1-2	TGTGCCAGCAGCTTGACCCAAGCCGCTTACTATGGCTACACCTTC	CASSLTQAAYYGYTF
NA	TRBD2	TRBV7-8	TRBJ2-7	TGTGCCAGCAGCTTAGCGTGGGTCCCGGGAGGGCCTTACGAGCAGTACTTC	CASSLAWVPGGPYEQYF
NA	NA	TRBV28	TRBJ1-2	TGTGCCAGCAGGCGTAAGGGTCCGGGCTACACCTTC	CASRRKGPGYTF
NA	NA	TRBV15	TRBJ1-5	TGTGCCACCAGCAGAGAAACAAACTATCAGCCCCAGCATTTT	CATSRETNYQPQHF
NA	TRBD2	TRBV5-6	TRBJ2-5	TGTGCCAGCAGACTAGCGGGGGGCCAAGAGACCCAGTACTTC	CASRLAGGQETQYF
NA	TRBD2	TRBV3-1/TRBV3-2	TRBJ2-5	TGTGCCAGCAGCCAAAGCCTAGCGGGGGAAGGAAAGACCCAGTACTTC	CASSQSLAGEGKTQYF
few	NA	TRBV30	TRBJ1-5	TGTGCCTGGAGTCGGGCAGGGCTGGGTCTGGGAAGCAATCAGCCCCAGCATTTT	CAWSRAGLGLGSNQPQHF
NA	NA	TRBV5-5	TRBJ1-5	TGTGCCAGCAGCTTGGATGGTCAGCCCCAGCATTTT	CASSLDGQPQHF
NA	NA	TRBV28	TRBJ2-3	TGTGCCAGCAGTTTCCTCCGGGTGACAGGATTAGGCACAGATACGCAGTATTTT	CASSFLRVTGLGTDTQYF
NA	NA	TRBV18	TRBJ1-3	TGTGCCAGCTCAGCCTACGGTATTACAGGGTCCGGAAACACCATATATTTT	CASSAYGITGSGNTIYF
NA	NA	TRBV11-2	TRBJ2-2	TGTGCCAGCAGCACCGGTAACACCGGGGAGCTGTTTTTT	CASSTGNTGELFF
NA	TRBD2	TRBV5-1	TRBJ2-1	TGCGCCAGCAGCTTGGTTTCTAGCGGGAGGGGGCAGTTCTTC	CASSLVSSGRGQFF
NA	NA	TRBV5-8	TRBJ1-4	TGTGCCAGCAGCTTGCGCAAGGCAACTAATGAAAAACTGTTTTTT	CASSLRKATNEKLFF
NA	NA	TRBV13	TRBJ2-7	TGTGCCAGCAGCGCCCAGAAAAACGAGCAGTACTTC	CASSAQKNEQYF